This entry lists 28 T cell receptor beta chains sequenced from one sample in a study of cytomegalovirus exposure and HLA in healthy donors. Amplification used 60 Vbeta primers and 13 Jbeta primers. Data came from immunoSEQ multiplex PCR; TCRdb stores just in-frame clones and leaves some out. This sample yields some 120,000 clones, of which roughly 80% are seen a single time; 3.3% belongs to the top ten. Sequenced material: PBMCs. Every receptor here comes from a male donor in good health and CMV-seronegative.

The chain employs TRBV9 and TRBJ2-1; 14 positions match TRBD2. Germline CDR1 reads SGDLS; CDR2 reads YYNGEE. The trim removed 3 bases at V and 7 bases at J, leaving 6 bases unmatched. The CDR3 totals 16 residues. DNA for the CDR3: TGTGCCAGCAGCGCCCCCGGGACTAGCGGGGGTAATGAGCAGTTCTTC. It encodes CASSAPGTSGGNEQFF.

The chain recombines TRBV2 with TRBJ1-2; D unclear. Germline CDR1 is SNHLY and CDR2 is FYNNEI. CDR3 length: 14 amino acids. V was trimmed by 1 base and J by 4 bases, leaving 10 bases between them. The CDR3 DNA is TGTGCCAGCAGTGAAGACCCAGGTCTCTATGGCTACACCTTC. This sequence encodes CASSEDPGLYGYTF.

The chain couples TRBV30 to TRBJ1-1; TRBD1 matches 8 bases. Looked up from germline, CDR1 is GTSNPN and CDR2 is SVGIG (reference sequence). The CDR3 contains 12 residues. The V and J ends lost 8 bases and 7 bases, in that order; junction bases with no gene match: 9. The CDR3 is CALGYGTGEAFF. The DNA for the CDR3 is TGTGCCCTGGGGTATGGGACAGGTGAAGCTTTCTTT.

A note on this clone: At the DNA level, this CDR3 is encoded by other sequences in the same sample as well. The chain is built from TRBV4-1 and TRBJ2-7, with 9 bases that match TRBD2. Trimming cost V 1 base and J 3 bases; bases outside gene matches: 13. Germline V gene lookup returns CDR1 MGHRA and CDR2 YSYEKL. The CDR3 covers 18 residues. The CDR3 reads CASSQGLAEFPAVYEQYF. In DNA, the CDR3 is TGCGCCAGCAGCCAAGGACTAGCGGAGTTCCCGGCTGTCTACGAGCAGTACTTC.

This chain links TRBV4-2 with TRBJ1-1; the D gene is possibly TRBD1 (6 bases). CDR3 length equals 15 residues. Trimming pared 4 bases from V and 2 bases from J, leaving 14 bases between. In germline, CDR1 is LGHNA, CDR2 YNFKEQ. The CDR3 region is CASSRSQQGNTEAFF. The CDR3 DNA reads as TGTGCCAGCAGCCGCTCTCAACAGGGTAACACTGAAGCTTTCTTT.

This chain connects TRBV21-1 to TRBJ1-1; TRBD1, the table's D call, lacks a check against the DNA. TRBV21-1 is classified as a pseudogene. This CDR3 has 13 amino acids. This chain's CDR3 is CAKGDRGSWRAFF. Here the CDR3 DNA reads TGTGCCAAAGGGGACAGGGGGTCGTGGAGAGCTTTCTTT.

V is TRBV16 and J is TRBJ1-5, with TRBD1 as a possible D gene (6 bases). V lost 2 bases and J 3 bases, leaving 17 bases between the germline ends. The CDR3 runs 17 residues. Germline V gene sequence: CDR1 KGHSY, CDR2 FQNENV. CDR3 bases: TGTGCCAGCAGCCAAGGCCAACTGGACAGTAACAATCAGCCCCAGCATTTT. It is translated as CASSQGQLDSNNQPQHF. The variable domain in full, completed from reference TRBV16 and TRBJ1-5, reads GEEVAQTPKHLVRGEGQKAKLYCAPIKGHSYVFWYQQVLKNEFKFLISFQNENVFDETGMPKERFSAKCLPNSPCSLEIQATKLEDSAVYFCASSQGQLDSNNQPQHFGDGTRLSIL.

The genes are TRBV4-2 and TRBJ2-2, with 7 positions matching TRBD1. This CDR3 region has 16 residues. Germline lookup yields CDR1 LGHNA and CDR2 YNFKEQ. Losses at the gene ends were 2 bases for V and 4 bases for J; bases not matched to a gene: 7. DNA for the CDR3: TGTGCCAGCAGCCAATCGACAGGGACCGTCACCGGGGAGCTGTTTTTT. It encodes CASSQSTGTVTGELFF.

This chain connects TRBV2 to TRBJ1-6, with a weak D call TRBD1 (6 bases). Per the germline V gene, CDR1 is SNHLY and CDR2 is FYNNEI. CDR3 length: 13 amino acids. V lost 10 bases, J lost 7 bases, and 14 bases lay in between. CDR3 loop: CATYRERNSPLHF. CDR3 DNA: TGTGCCACGTACAGGGAGCGAAATTCACCCCTCCACTTT. The whole variable domain, filled in from reference TRBV2 and TRBJ1-6, reads EPEVTQTPSHQVTQMGQEVILRCVPISNHLYFYWYRQILGQKVEFLVSFYNNEISEKSEIFDDQFSVERPDGSNFTLKIRSTKLEDSAMYFCATYRERNSPLHFGNGTRLTVT.

The rearrangement uses TRBV10-2 and TRBJ2-5; TRBD1 matches at 9 bases. The assigned J gene may be wrong: the sequence end matches TRBJ2-7 better. The germline gives CDR1 WSHSY, CDR2 SAAADI. This CDR3 comprises 15 residues. The CDR3 DNA is TGCGCCAGCAGCGAAGGGGGACAGGGAGTGAACGAGCAGTACTTC. Translation: CASSEGGQGVNEQYF.

The V gene is TRBV9, the J gene TRBJ1-2, with 7 bases that match TRBD1. J was trimmed by 3 bases and V by 0 bases; bases with no gene match: 2. CDR1 is SGDLS and CDR2 is YYNGEE in the germline V gene. This CDR3 has 14 residues. The CDR3 region is CASSVGGTDYGYTF. The CDR3 nucleotides read TGTGCCAGCAGCGTAGGCGGGACAGACTATGGCTACACCTTC.

The V and J genes are TRBV5-1 and TRBJ2-1, with D possibly being TRBD1 (6 bases). Germline CDR1 and CDR2: SGHRS and YFSETQ. Deletions cut 2 bases from V and 4 bases from J, with 16 bases between. There are 16 residues in the CDR3. The CDR3 loop is CASSFTGQLGYNEQFF. The DNA for the CDR3 is TGCGCCAGCAGCTTCACAGGACAGCTGGGTTACAATGAGCAGTTCTTC.

The chain employs TRBV7-3 and TRBJ2-3; D possibly corresponds to TRBD2 (6 bases). This CDR3 region has 15 residues. V lost 0 bases, J lost 5 bases, and 12 bases lay in between. Germline values: CDR1 SGHTA, CDR2 FQGTGA. CDR3 loop: CASSLTAGSGDTQYF. In nucleotides, the CDR3 is TGTGCCAGCAGCTTAACGGCGGGGTCCGGAGATACGCAGTATTTT.

The chain joins TRBV18 to TRBJ2-3; no clear D. Germline values: CDR1 KGHSH, CDR2 LQKENI. V lost 3 bases and J lost 5, with 15 bases in between. CDR3 length equals 15 residues. CDR3 amino acids: CASSPNRYKEDTQYF. The CDR3 DNA reads TGTGCCAGCTCACCGAACAGATACAAGGAAGATACGCAGTATTTT.

Only a few counts were recorded for this clone. V and J are TRBV10-3 and TRBJ1-1; no reliable D call. Germline loops: CDR1 ENHRY, CDR2 SYGVKD. Trimming cost V 5 bases and J 4 bases, with 17 bases left between them. The CDR3 is made up of 15 amino acids. CDR3 sequence reads: CAISPSLAPSTEAFF. The CDR3 nucleotides are TGTGCCATCAGTCCAAGTCTCGCCCCCAGCACTGAAGCTTTCTTT.

CDR3 sequence reads: CASSPPGQGATGELFF. The DNA of the CDR3 is TGTGCCAGCTCACCACCGGGACAGGGGGCAACCGGGGAGCTGTTTTTT. The chain joins TRBV18 to TRBJ2-2, with 12 bases lining up with TRBD1. The germline CDR1 and CDR2 sequences are KGHSH and LQKENI. This CDR3 region has 16 residues. V was pared by 0 bases and J by 5 bases, with 1 base of the junction left unmatched.

The gene calls are TRBV28 and TRBJ1-5; 8 bases are a match to TRBD1. J was trimmed by 5 bases and V by 6 bases; bases with no gene match: 9. Germline CDR1 and CDR2: MDHEN and SYDVKM. This CDR3 is built from 15 residues. CDR3 protein: CASSIIGQGDQPQHF. The CDR3 region has the DNA TGTGCCAGCAGCATAATCGGACAGGGTGATCAGCCCCAGCATTTT.

Of note for this clone: One junction end does not reproduce the germline sequence, and a read error may be involved. V gene TRBV19 combines with J gene TRBJ2-1; 9 nucleotides match TRBD2. This CDR3 contains 13 residues. CDR1 LNHDA and CDR2 SQIVND come from the germline V gene (reference sequence). CDR3 protein: CAISGGGDNEQFF. The CDR3 region has the DNA TGTGCCATTAGTGGCGGGGGGGACAATGAGCAGTTCTTC. Looking up the rest from reference TRBV19 and TRBJ2-1 gives the full variable domain: DGGITQSPKYLFRKEGQNVTLSCEQNLNHDAMYWYRQDPGQGLRLIYYSQIVNDFQKGDIAEGYSVSREKKESFPLTVTSAQKNPTAFYLCAISGGGDNEQFFGPGTRLTVL.

This clone appeared a few times. V is TRBV18 and J is TRBJ1-4, with D perhaps TRBD1 (6 bases). Trimming took 2 bases from V and 7 from J, leaving 14 bases between them. The length of the CDR3 is 15 residues. Germline V CDR1 and CDR2: KGHSH, LQKENI. The CDR3 region is CASSPSGARSEKLFF. The DNA of the CDR3 is TGTGCCAGCTCACCATCAGGGGCTAGGAGTGAAAAACTGTTTTTT.

The V and J genes are TRBV27 and TRBJ2-2, with a weak D call TRBD1 (5 bases). The CDR3 length is 16 residues. Germline CDR1 is MNHEY and CDR2 is SMNVEV (reference sequence). The V end lost 3 bases, the J end lost 2 bases, and 13 bases lay between the germline ends. CDR3 in DNA: TGTGCCAGCAGTTTCGGTAGGGGCCCTAACACCGGGGAGCTGTTTTTT. As protein: CASSFGRGPNTGELFF.

The chain employs TRBV28 and TRBJ1-5, with TRBD1 matching over 7 bases. Germline V gives CDR1 MDHEN, CDR2 SYDVKM. This CDR3 region has 14 residues. V dropped 4 bases and J dropped 7; count of bases not matched to a gene: 7. The CDR3 DNA sequence: TGTGCCAGCAGTTCCGACAGGGTGGCGCAGCCCCAGCATTTT. Encoded protein: CASSSDRVAQPQHF.

This clone was seen more than once but under ten times. The V gene is TRBV10-2, the J gene TRBJ1-5; no definite D call. This CDR3 has 15 amino acids. Trimming removed 0 bases at V and 0 bases at J, with 6 bases between. The germline CDR1 and CDR2 sequences are WSHSY and SAAADI. The CDR3 DNA reads as TGCGCCAGCAGTGAGTCTGGCGGTAGCAATCAGCCCCAGCATTTT. It encodes CASSESGGSNQPQHF.

This chain uses TRBV6-1 with TRBJ1-6; D is perhaps TRBD1 (5 bases). Trimming took off 6 bases at V and 6 bases at J, with 15 bases between the two ends. The CDR3 covers 15 residues. Germline assignment: CDR1 MNHNS and CDR2 SASEGT. CDR3 in DNA: TGTGCCAGCAGACACAGGACGGATTTTAATTCACCCCTCCACTTT. Its protein is CASRHRTDFNSPLHF.

This rearrangement joins TRBV10-3 to TRBJ1-3; D is perhaps TRBD1 (5 bases). V gave up 1 base and J gave up 0 bases, with 19 bases separating them. The CDR3 has 19 amino acids. The germline V gene encodes CDR1 ENHRY and CDR2 SYGVKD. Here the CDR3 DNA reads TGTGCCATCAGTGAGTTTCGGGGGATGTTGTCCCGCTCTGGAAACACCATATATTTT. It translates to CAISEFRGMLSRSGNTIYF.

This clone was seen a few times. This chain joins TRBV7-6 and TRBJ2-1; D remains ambiguous. The germline V and J ends were trimmed by 2 bases and 5 bases, with 10 bases remaining between them. Per the germline V gene, CDR1 is SGHVS and CDR2 is FNYEAQ. The CDR3 is 14 amino acids. The CDR3 spells CASSLSPENNEQFF. The CDR3 coding sequence is TGTGCCAGCAGCTTATCCCCAGAAAACAATGAGCAGTTCTTC.

This chain joins TRBV5-1 and TRBJ1-6; D gene uncertain. The CDR3 sequence is 15 residues long. Germline V lookup: CDR1 SGHRS, CDR2 YFSETQ. V dropped 0 bases and J dropped 10 bases, with 14 bases sitting between them. CDR3 DNA sequence: TGCGCCAGCAGCTTGGCCGTGGGGAGATTCTCACCCCTCCACTTT. This encodes CASSLAVGRFSPLHF.

CDR3 coding DNA: TGTGCCAGCAAAGACAGGGAGAACACTGAAGCTTTCTTT. Residues: CASKDRENTEAFF. The gene calls are TRBV27 and TRBJ1-1; TRBD1 aligns across 7 bases. The CDR3 extends over 13 amino acids. Germline V gene data show CDR1 as MNHEY and CDR2 as SMNVEV (reference sequence). With 7 bases clipped from V and 1 base from J, the junction kept 3 bases outside the gene matches.

The J gene is TRBJ1-1, the V gene TRBV7-6, with no clear D. Trimming left V 1 base short and J 2 bases short, with 11 bases between. Germline V lookup: CDR1 SGHVS, CDR2 FNYEAQ. The CDR3 sequence is 15 residues long. The CDR3 is CASSLEGLPNTEAFF. In DNA form, the CDR3 reads TGTGCCAGCAGCTTAGAAGGACTCCCAAACACTGAAGCTTTCTTT.